The following is a T cell receptor beta chain sequence with its context. The record originates from a study of blood T cell repertoires in COVID-19. Trimming at V came to 2 bases and at J to 6 bases, leaving 8 bases not matched to a gene. CDR1 and CDR2 (germline): GTSNPN, SVGIG (reference sequence). This CDR3 spans 16 amino acids. In the original analysis: Counts of nucleated cells, estimated from reference gene primer amplification, were obtained. Sequencing was performed with immunoSEQ multiplex PCR; in TCRdb, only in-frame clones are kept and a portion is missing. V and J calls and clone size are copied from that table; D and trimming were computed from the DNA. The repertoire holds 200,000 or so clones, with less than 90% as singletons.

The gene calls are TRBV30 and TRBJ2-3, with TRBD2 matching 13 bases. The sequence derives from a man aged 35-49 years with active or convalescent COVID-19. Sequenced material: peripheral blood. CDR3 residues: CAWSQGLAGPQDTQYF. CDR3 DNA sequence: TGTGCCTGGAGTCAGGGACTAGCGGGACCTCAGGATACGCAGTATTTT.